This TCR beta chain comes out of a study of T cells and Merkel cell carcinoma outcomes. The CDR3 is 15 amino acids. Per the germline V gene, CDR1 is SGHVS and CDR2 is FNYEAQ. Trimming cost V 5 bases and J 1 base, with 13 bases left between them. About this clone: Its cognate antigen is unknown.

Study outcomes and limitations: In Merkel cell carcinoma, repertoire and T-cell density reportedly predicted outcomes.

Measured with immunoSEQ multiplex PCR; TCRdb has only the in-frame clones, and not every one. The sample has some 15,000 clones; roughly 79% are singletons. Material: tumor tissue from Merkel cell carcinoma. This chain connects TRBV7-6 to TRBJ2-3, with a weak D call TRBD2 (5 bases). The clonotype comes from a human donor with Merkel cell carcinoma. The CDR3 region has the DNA TGTGCCAGCAGCCCGAGGGCGGGCGGCACAGATACGCAGTATTTT. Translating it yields CASSPRAGGTDTQYF.